Following are 8 T cell receptor beta chains from one sample sequenced in a study of cytomegalovirus exposure and HLA in healthy donors. Use of 60 Vbeta and 13 Jbeta primers characterized the PCR. The method was immunoSEQ multiplex PCR; TCRdb's version includes in-frame clones alone and lacks a portion of them. The profile shows about 160,000 clones, 65% to 85% of them singletons. Sequencing was done on a sample of PBMCs. These receptors were obtained from a man between 60 and 75 years old in good health and CMV-seronegative.

The gene calls are TRBV7-9 and TRBJ2-5, with TRBD2 identical over 8 bases. This CDR3 is 13 amino acids long. CDR1 and CDR2 (germline): SEHNR, FQNEAQ (reference sequence). Trimming took 5 bases from V and 11 from J; bases not matched to a gene: 10. The CDR3 nucleotides are TGTGCCAGCAGCACGGGGGGGATTGGGGAGCAGTACTTC. It specifies CASSTGGIGEQYF.

This clone showed up just a few times. The chain links TRBV30 to TRBJ1-1; D is ambiguous. V was clipped by 1 base and J by 1 base, with 10 bases between them. The CDR3 spans 14 residues. CDR1 GTSNPN and CDR2 SVGIG come from the germline V gene (reference sequence). The CDR3 bases are TGTGCCTGGAGTGGGTCCAGGCGGAACACTGAAGCTTTCTTT. Amino acid sequence: CAWSGSRRNTEAFF.

This clone was recorded once. The rearrangement uses TRBV10-1 and TRBJ2-2; D not certain. The CDR3 totals 13 residues. Germline CDR1 reads WNHNN; CDR2 reads SYGVQD (reference sequence). V lost 4 bases, J lost 4 bases, and 7 bases lay in between. CDR3 region: CASSAEPTGELFF. The CDR3 bases are TGCGCCAGCAGTGCGGAGCCCACCGGGGAGCTGTTTTTT.

The genes are TRBV7-3 and TRBJ2-1, with TRBD1 matching 11 bases. The junction had 2 bases not matched to a gene; V was cut back by 3 bases and J by 7 bases. The V gene's germline CDR1 is SGHTA and CDR2 FQGTGA. The CDR3 consists of 14 residues. The CDR3 loop is CASSFGQGANEQFF. The CDR3 bases are TGTGCCAGCAGCTTCGGACAGGGGGCGAATGAGCAGTTCTTC.

This clone was counted only a few times. The chain employs TRBV7-3 and TRBJ1-5, with 7 nucleotides matching TRBD1. Per the germline V gene, CDR1 is SGHTA and CDR2 is FQGTGA. This CDR3 has 14 amino acids. The V gene end was trimmed by 2 bases and the J gene end by 7 bases; junction bases not matched to a gene: 5. CDR3 DNA: TGTGCCAGCAGCTTATACGGACAGGACCAGCCCCAGCATTTT. Translating it yields CASSLYGQDQPQHF.

The chain employs TRBV27 and TRBJ2-1; 9 bases align to TRBD2. This CDR3 contains 15 residues. V lost 3 bases and J lost 3; bases outside the gene matches: 3. From germline, CDR1 is MNHEY and CDR2 SMNVEV (reference sequence). CDR3 coding DNA: TGTGCCAGCAGTTTTCGTAGCGGGAGCTACAATGAGCAGTTCTTC. Protein: CASSFRSGSYNEQFF.

V gene TRBV28 combines with J gene TRBJ1-1, with no clear D. Germline lookup yields CDR1 MDHEN and CDR2 SYDVKM. The length of the CDR3 is 14 residues. The V end was cut by 6 bases, the J end by 1 base, with 12 bases between. Written as DNA, the CDR3 is TGTGCCAGCAGGGAGGGCGGACCGAACACTGAAGCTTTCTTT. This translates into CASREGGPNTEAFF. Full variable domain (remainder filled in from reference TRBV28 and TRBJ1-1): DVKVTQSSRYLVKRTGEKVFLECVQDMDHENMFWYRQDPGLGLRLIYFSYDVKMKEKGDIPEGYSVSREKKERFSLILESASTNQTSMYLCASREGGPNTEAFFGQGTRLTVV.

The chain joins TRBV29-1 to TRBJ1-2; D perhaps matches TRBD1 (6 bases). The germline V gene has CDR1 SQVTM and CDR2 ANQGSEA. Trimming pared 4 bases from V and 8 bases from J, leaving 11 bases between. This CDR3 is 11 amino acids long. The CDR3 bases are TGCAGCGTTGTGGTAGGGGGAGGCTACACCTTC. Its protein product is CSVVVGGGYTF.